This T cell receptor beta chain was profiled in a study of shared clonotypes between healthy human individuals (dated by TCRdb to 2018 to 2021). The study in broad terms: A couple of women and a few men aged 18 to 49 years were included in the cohort. For each donor, CD4 naive and CD4 memory were each run on three plates, CD8 naive on two plates, and CD8 memory on one plate. The study deeply sequenced blood TCR repertoires of five healthy adults to estimate repertoire size and the extent of clonotype sharing between individuals. Libraries were prepared and TCR repertoires were sequenced by different laboratories using diverse techniques, in order to increase sequencing depth and limit assay-specific biases. Each donor's leukapheresis produced roughly between about 0.9 and 9.5 billion PBMCs. General study outcomes and caveats: Sampling was restricted to blood, and TCR repertoires in tissues likely differ from the TCR repertoires found in blood. When several donors were compared, the shared fraction of clonotypes was around 5.1% for naive CD4, over 3% for naive CD8, 2.3% for memory CD4, and less than 0.5% for memory CD8. Pairwise subsampling led to the expectation that sequencing depth would affect the degree of clonotype sharing among donors. Larger estimated clonotype richness was generally found for naive subsets than for memory subsets. Rarefaction of sorted-subset datasets indicated incomplete sequencing despite the large sequencing depth. The genetic and exposure-history diversity represented was limited by the small number of donors. Compared with non-shared clonotypes, clonotypes shared by all four sorted-subset donors had higher generation probabilities.

CD8 naive samples were obtained by positive selection for CCR7 among CD45RO-negative cells, yielding a CD45RA+CCR7+ population from which TemRA cells were excluded. The donors were healthy, HIV-negative adults who had no recently reported acute infections or vaccinations. Every donor was a Caucasian adult residing in Nashville, Tennessee, USA. Blood was collected by leukapheresis, and PBMCs were isolated by Ficoll-Histopaque density gradient centrifugation and then cryopreserved in liquid nitrogen vapor phase. Analytical flow cytometry was used to check the purity and quantity of every magnetically sorted T cell population. Genomic DNA was isolated from each sorted fraction and quantified by UV absorbance on a Nanodrop 2000c. Worth noting for this clone: Its cognate antigen has yet to be identified. Per-nucleotide qualities are absent, and no much larger clonotype sits a single base away.

The CDR3, from cysteine to phenylalanine, totals 11 residues. The kept DNA is CDR3 alone, 33 bases in frame from the first base. Deletion took 11 bases off V and 7 bases off J, with a span of 15 bases between the germline ends. Looking up the germline V gene yields CDR1 MDHEN and CDR2 SYDVKM. Using the deep immunoSEQ assay, TCR CDR3 regions were amplified from genomic DNA by multiplex PCR. Extracted genomic DNA from each cell subset was spread evenly across all wells of several immunoSEQ 96-well plates, with each plate serving as a replicate. For sorted subsets, each replicate PCR was loaded with 200 ng genomic DNA, equivalent to 25,000 to 35,000 T cell genomes. Purified libraries were quantified with a Qubit 3.0 fluorometer, sized on a Bioanalyzer 2100, and re-quantified with the KAPA Library Quantification kit. Each immunoSEQ 96-well plate was sequenced on its own single-read 150-cycle Illumina NextSeq 550 flow cell. On the authors' methods: Because the immunoSEQ output held only junctional sequences and lacked quality scores, the filtering could not match the filtering applied to full-length reads. To assign V/J genes and CDR3, sequences were annotated using PyIR, a Python wrapper for IgBLAST v1.9, with IMGT germline references. Reads were removed for weak V/J assignments (E-value above 1e-6), missing CDR3, stop codons, out-of-frame junctions, or ambiguous translated residues. V3J clonotypes were defined as sequences sharing the same inferred V gene, J gene, and CDR3 amino acid sequence. The percentage overlap between two repertoires was calculated by dividing the number of shared unique clonotypes by the size of the smaller repertoire. RTK rarefaction, the Chao1 estimator, and Recon v2.1 estimates of unobserved clonotypes were used to assess repertoire richness. For all TCRbeta clonotypes obtained by the gDNA method from four donors, generation probabilities were computed with OLGA. TCRdb retrieved this table from immuneACCESS and kept in-frame rearrangements only. Not all clones are present; in checked studies, unresolved V genes account for under half, and no reason is known for the remainder. V and J calls and clone size are copied from that table; D and trimming were computed from the DNA. Counted in this sample were around 2.1 million clones; roughly 91% of them appeared once. Of the sample, around 1.7% falls within the top ten clones.

The clonotype originates from a man in his late teens or twenties in good health. Some clones in this sample may be carry-over from other donors' samples. The chain joins TRBV28 to TRBJ2-7; TRBD2 could be the D gene, as 6 bases match. Sample: naive CD8+ T cells from PBMCs. The cell subset or site label on this specimen signifies: CD45RA+CCR7+. The CDR3 region has the sequence CAGRSAGEQYF. At the DNA level, the sequence is TGTGCCGGGAGGTCAGCGGGTGAGCAGTACTTC.